A selection of T cell receptor beta chains follows, all from one sample in a study of PD-L1 blockade in urothelial cancer. Some clones are missing from TCRdb's copy, which holds only in-frame ones; the method was immunoSEQ multiplex PCR. The sample carries over 45,000 clones, roughly 86% recorded once. The input for sequencing was PBMCs, taken around atezolizumab (anti-PD-L1) treatment. Every receptor here comes from a man between 60 and 75 years old with urothelial cancer. The CDR3 runs from the conserved cysteine through the conserved F or W. D genes are given only for firm matches. Only part of the rows carry a size: once, few, many, or a class if the clone is expanded.

clone_size j_call v_call d_call cdr3_nt cdr3_aa
once TRBJ2-2 TRBV29-1 TRBD2 TGCAGCGTTAAGGGGAGGACTAGCGGGGGGCCAAACACCGGGGAGCTGTTTTTT CSVKGRTSGGPNTGELFF
NA TRBJ1-5 TRBV10-3 NA TGTGCCATCAGTGAGGAGTTCAATCAGCCCCAGCATTTT CAISEEFNQPQHF
NA TRBJ2-1 TRBV5-8 TRBD2 TGTGCCAGCAGCTTGATCTCGGTAGCGGGGTCCCATCACAATGAGCAGTTCTTC CASSLISVAGSHHNEQFF
NA TRBJ2-7 TRBV6-1 TRBD2 TGTGCCCGCCGACCAGTCGGGACTAGCTCCTACGAGCAGTACTTC CARRPVGTSSYEQYF
few TRBJ1-6 TRBV11-2 NA TGTGCCAGCAGTCAATTGGGAGGCTCACCCCTCCACTTT CASSQLGGSPLHF
NA TRBJ2-3 TRBV18 TRBD2 TGTGCCAGCTCACGGTGGACTAGCGGGATAACTAGCACAGATACGCAGTATTTT CASSRWTSGITSTDTQYF
NA TRBJ2-1 TRBV15 TRBD2 TGTGCCACCAGCAGACAGACTAGCGGAACCTACAATGAGCAGTTCTTC CATSRQTSGTYNEQFF
NA TRBJ2-7 TRBV28 TRBD2 TGTGCCAGCAGTTTACCGACTAGCAGTAGCTCCTACGAGCAGTACTTC CASSLPTSSSSYEQYF
NA TRBJ1-5 TRBV9 NA TGTGCCAGCAGCGCAGACTGGGGCAGCCCTAACAATCAGCCCCAGCATTTT CASSADWGSPNNQPQHF
NA TRBJ2-2 TRBV11-2 TRBD2 TGTGCCAGCAGACTAGCGGGAGCGAACACCGGGGAGCTGTTTTTT CASRLAGANTGELFF
NA TRBJ1-1 TRBV5-1 NA TGCGCCAGCAGCTCAGCCGGGAGCCCGGGGGACACTGAAGCTTTCTTT CASSSAGSPGDTEAFF
NA TRBJ2-5 TRBV7-2 TRBD2 TGTGCCAGCAGCTTAGCGTTTGCTAGCGGAGAGACCCAGTACTTC CASSLAFASGETQYF
NA TRBJ2-2 TRBV27 TRBD1 TGTGCCAGTTCGGGACAGGCCCTGACCGGGGAGCTGTTTTTT CASSGQALTGELFF
NA TRBJ1-3 TRBV5-1 NA TGCGCCAGCAGCGAGACAGGACAAACGAACACCATATATTTT CASSETGQTNTIYF
NA TRBJ2-1 TRBV2 TRBD2 TGTGCCAGCAGTGAAAAGACTAGCGGGAGCGGGGAGCAGTTCTTC CASSEKTSGSGEQFF
NA TRBJ2-7 TRBV19 NA TGTGCCAGTAGTATTTTCTGGGGCCCTAGAAACGAGCAGTACTTC CASSIFWGPRNEQYF
NA TRBJ2-3 TRBV9 TRBD1 TGTGCCAGCAGCGTAGTCGGGACAGGGACAGATACGCAGTATTTT CASSVVGTGTDTQYF
NA TRBJ2-2 TRBV27 NA TGTGCCAGCAGTTTGGTGGCAGTCTACACCGGGGAGCTGTTTTTT CASSLVAVYTGELFF
NA TRBJ2-1 TRBV30 NA TGTGCCTGGGAGAGCCGGAATGAGCAGTTCTTC CAWESRNEQFF
NA TRBJ2-2 TRBV7-6 TRBD1 TGTGCCAGCAGCCCCACAGGGGGCCTCACCGGGGAGCTGTTTTTT CASSPTGGLTGELFF
NA TRBJ2-7 TRBV27 NA TGTGCCAGCAGTGCCCGCTTGGGAGTAACCTACGAGCAGTACTTC CASSARLGVTYEQYF
NA TRBJ2-1 TRBV7-8 NA NA CASSLRDREVGQGIVVF
NA TRBJ1-3 TRBV9 NA TGTGCCAGCAGCGCTGCGGGTGGAAACACCATATATTTT CASSAAGGNTIYF
few TRBJ2-7 TRBV7-2 NA TGTGCCAGCAGCCCGCGGGCCGCCTACGAGCAGTACTTC CASSPRAAYEQYF
NA TRBJ2-7 TRBV14 NA TGTGCCAGCAGCCACAACTCGGTCTACGAGCAGTACTTC CASSHNSVYEQYF
NA TRBJ2-6 TRBV11-2 TRBD1 TGTGCCAGCAGCGCCCGGACGGGACAGGGGATCACTGGGGCCAACGTCCTGACTTTC CASSARTGQGITGANVLTF
NA TRBJ1-6 TRBV7-8 TRBD1 TGTGCCAGCAGCTTCCAGGGACAGGGGCGTTCACCCCTCCACTTT CASSFQGQGRSPLHF
NA TRBJ2-5 TRBV11-2 TRBD2 TGTGCCAGCCTGCGAGTAGCGGGGGGGCGAGAGACCCAGTACTTC CASLRVAGGRETQYF
NA TRBJ2-7 TRBV6-6 TRBD1 TGTGCCAGCAGACCTCCGGGACAGGACGTCTACGAGCAGTACTTC CASRPPGQDVYEQYF
NA TRBJ2-1 TRBV5-1 TRBD2 TGCGCCAGCAGCTTAGAACCTAGCGGTGTTGGATATGAGCAGTTCTTC CASSLEPSGVGYEQFF
NA TRBJ2-6 TRBV30 NA TGTGCCTGGAGCTCAGGGGGGCGGGCAAACCCTGGGGCCAACGTCCTGACTTTC CAWSSGGRANPGANVLTF
NA TRBJ1-2 TRBV6-1 TRBD1 TGTGCCAGCAGTGAAGACAACAGGGGGCGCGGGTATGGCTACACCTTC CASSEDNRGRGYGYTF
NA TRBJ2-3 TRBV6-1 NA TGTGCCAGCAGGGGCTTCCTCACAGATACGCAGTATTTT CASRGFLTDTQYF
NA TRBJ2-5 TRBV19 TRBD2 TGTGCCAGTAGTATCGCCCCAGCGGGAACCCAGTACTTC CASSIAPAGTQYF
once TRBJ2-7 TRBV6-1 NA TGTGCCAGCAGTAAGACAGTTGTCTCCTACGAGCAGTACTTC CASSKTVVSYEQYF
NA TRBJ2-5 TRBV27 TRBD1 TGTGCCAGCAGTTTAACAGGGGTAAGGGAGACCCAGTACTTC CASSLTGVRETQYF
NA TRBJ2-3 TRBV10-3 NA TGTGCCATCAGGGCCCCTGCCACAGATACGCAGTATTTT CAIRAPATDTQYF
once TRBJ1-5 TRBV7-8 TRBD1 TGTGCCAGCAGCTTAGCAGGACAGGGGAACTTAGGATATAGCAATCAGCCCCAGCATTTT CASSLAGQGNLGYSNQPQHF
NA TRBJ1-2 TRBV18 TRBD1 TGTGCCAGCTCACCCGGACAGGAGGCGTATGGCTACACCTTC CASSPGQEAYGYTF
NA TRBJ1-1 TRBV7-9 NA TGTGCCAGCAGCTTAAACAACCAGAACACTGAAGCTTTCTTT CASSLNNQNTEAFF
NA TRBJ1-2 TRBV30 TRBD1 TGTGCCTGGACAACGACAGGGGGCAGGGGTGGCTACACCTTC CAWTTTGGRGGYTF
NA TRBJ2-1 TRBV5-1 TRBD2 TGCGCCAGCACGGGACTAGCGGGAGCTGCGGAGCAGTTCTTC CASTGLAGAAEQFF
NA TRBJ2-1 TRBV5-1 TRBD1 TGCGCCAGCAGCCCGGGACAGGCTTACAATGAGCAGTTCTTC CASSPGQAYNEQFF
NA TRBJ1-1 TRBV6-5 NA TGTGCCAGCAGTTCCGGACAGCAAAGAGAAGCTTTCTTT CASSSGQQREAFF
NA TRBJ2-7 TRBV5-8 TRBD2 TGTGCCAGCAGCGTCGGACTAGTCGAACTCGCAAAATCCTACGAGCAGTACTTC CASSVGLVELAKSYEQYF
NA TRBJ1-2 TRBV5-1 TRBD1 TGCGCCAGCAGCTTCGGGGACAGGGGAGCGGAAGGCTACACCTTC CASSFGDRGAEGYTF
NA TRBJ2-3 TRBV9 NA TGTGCCAGCAGCGCGGGGACTTCAGATACGCAGTATTTT CASSAGTSDTQYF
NA TRBJ1-2 TRBV12-5 TRBD1 TGTGCTAGTGGTTTGAGTGGACAGGGGGGTGGCTACACCTTC CASGLSGQGGGYTF